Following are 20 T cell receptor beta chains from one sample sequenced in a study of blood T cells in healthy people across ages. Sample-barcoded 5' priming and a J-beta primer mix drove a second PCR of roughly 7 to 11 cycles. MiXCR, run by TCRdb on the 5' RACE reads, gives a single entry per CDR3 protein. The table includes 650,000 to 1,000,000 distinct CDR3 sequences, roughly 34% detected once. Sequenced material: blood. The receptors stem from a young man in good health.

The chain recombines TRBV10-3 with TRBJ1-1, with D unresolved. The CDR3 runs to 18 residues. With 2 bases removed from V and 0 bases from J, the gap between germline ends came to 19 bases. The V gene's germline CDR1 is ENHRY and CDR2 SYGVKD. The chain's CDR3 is CAISENRSLRSMNTEAFF. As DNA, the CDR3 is TGTGCCATCAGTGAGAATAGAAGCCTCCGTTCTATGAACACTGAAGCTTTCTTT.

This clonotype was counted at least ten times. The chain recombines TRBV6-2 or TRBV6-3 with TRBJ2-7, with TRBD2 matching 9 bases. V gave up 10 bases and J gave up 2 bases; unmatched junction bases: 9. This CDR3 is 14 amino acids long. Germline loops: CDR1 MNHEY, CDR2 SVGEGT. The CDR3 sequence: CATRSGGSPYEQYF. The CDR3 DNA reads TGTGCCACCAGAAGCGGGGGGTCGCCCTACGAGCAGTACTTC.

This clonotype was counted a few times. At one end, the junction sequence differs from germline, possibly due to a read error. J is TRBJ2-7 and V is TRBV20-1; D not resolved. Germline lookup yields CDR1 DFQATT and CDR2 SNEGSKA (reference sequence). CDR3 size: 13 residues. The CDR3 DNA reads TGTTCACCGACCCGAGGACGGATCTACGAGCAGTACTTC. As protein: CSPTRGRIYEQYF.

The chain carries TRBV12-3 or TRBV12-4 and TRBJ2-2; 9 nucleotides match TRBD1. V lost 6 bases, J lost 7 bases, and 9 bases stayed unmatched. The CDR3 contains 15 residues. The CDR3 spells CASSAGTGSIGELFF. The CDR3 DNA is TGTGCCAGCAGCGCCGGGACAGGGTCGATCGGGGAGCTGTTTTTT.

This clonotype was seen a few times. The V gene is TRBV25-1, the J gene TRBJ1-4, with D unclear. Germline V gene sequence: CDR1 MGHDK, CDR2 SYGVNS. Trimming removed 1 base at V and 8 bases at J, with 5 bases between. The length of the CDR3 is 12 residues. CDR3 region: CASSEFPEKLFF. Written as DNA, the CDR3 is TGTGCCAGCAGTGAATTCCCGGAAAAACTGTTTTTT.

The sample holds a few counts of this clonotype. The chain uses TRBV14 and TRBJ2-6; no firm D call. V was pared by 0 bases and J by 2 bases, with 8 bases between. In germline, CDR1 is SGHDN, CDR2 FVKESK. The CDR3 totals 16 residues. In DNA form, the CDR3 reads TGTGCCAGCAGCCAAGACAAGTCCCCTGGGGCCAACGTCCTGACTTTC. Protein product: CASSQDKSPGANVLTF.

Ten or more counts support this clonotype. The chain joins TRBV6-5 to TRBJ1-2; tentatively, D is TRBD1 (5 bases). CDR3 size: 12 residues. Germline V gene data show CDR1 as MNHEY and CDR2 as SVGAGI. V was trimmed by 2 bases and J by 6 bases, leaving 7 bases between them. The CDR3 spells CASSYGTDGYTF. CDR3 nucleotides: TGTGCCAGCAGTTACGGGACGGATGGCTACACCTTC.

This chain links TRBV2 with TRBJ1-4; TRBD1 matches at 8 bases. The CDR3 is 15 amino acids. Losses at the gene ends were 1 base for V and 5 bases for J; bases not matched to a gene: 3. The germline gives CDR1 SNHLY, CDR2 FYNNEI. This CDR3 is CASSEVRTGNEKLFF. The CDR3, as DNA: TGTGCCAGCAGTGAAGTAAGGACAGGGAATGAAAAACTGTTTTTT. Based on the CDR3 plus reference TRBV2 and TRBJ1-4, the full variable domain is EPEVTQTPSHQVTQMGQEVILRCVPISNHLYFYWYRQILGQKVEFLVSFYNNEISEKSEIFDDQFSVERPDGSNFTLKIRSTKLEDSAMYFCASSEVRTGNEKLFFGSGTQLSVL.

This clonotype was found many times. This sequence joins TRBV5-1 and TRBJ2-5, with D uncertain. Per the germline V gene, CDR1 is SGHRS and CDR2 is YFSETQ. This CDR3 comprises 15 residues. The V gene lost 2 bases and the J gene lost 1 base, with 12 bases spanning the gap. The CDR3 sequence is CASSLGGTLQETQYF. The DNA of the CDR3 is TGCGCCAGCAGCTTAGGTGGCACTCTCCAAGAGACCCAGTACTTC.

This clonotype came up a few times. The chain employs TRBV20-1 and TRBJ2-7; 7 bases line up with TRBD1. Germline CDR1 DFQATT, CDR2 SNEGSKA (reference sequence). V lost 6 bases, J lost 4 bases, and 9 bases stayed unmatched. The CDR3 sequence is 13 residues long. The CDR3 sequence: CSARPRTGYEQYF. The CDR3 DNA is TGCAGTGCAAGGCCACGGACAGGTTACGAGCAGTACTTC.

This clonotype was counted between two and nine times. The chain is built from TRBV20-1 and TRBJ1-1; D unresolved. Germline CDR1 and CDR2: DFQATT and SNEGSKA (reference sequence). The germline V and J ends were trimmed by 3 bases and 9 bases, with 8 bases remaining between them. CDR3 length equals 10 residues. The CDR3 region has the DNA TGCAGTGCTAGCCGGGTTAAAGCTTTCTTT. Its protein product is CSASRVKAFF.

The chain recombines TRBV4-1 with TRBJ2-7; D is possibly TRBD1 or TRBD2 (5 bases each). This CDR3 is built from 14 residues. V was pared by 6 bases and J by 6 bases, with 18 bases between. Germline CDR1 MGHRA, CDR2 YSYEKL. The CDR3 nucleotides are TGCGCCAGCAGTCTAGCAGGGTTCTTTTCCGAGCAGTACTTC. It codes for CASSLAGFFSEQYF.

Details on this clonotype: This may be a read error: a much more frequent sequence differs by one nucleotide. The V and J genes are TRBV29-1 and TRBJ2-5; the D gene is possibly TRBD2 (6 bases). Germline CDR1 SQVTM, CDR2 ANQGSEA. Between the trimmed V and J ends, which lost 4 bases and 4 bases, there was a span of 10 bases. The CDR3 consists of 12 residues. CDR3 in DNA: TGCAGCGTTGGCGGGGAACGAGAGACCCAGTACTTC. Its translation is CSVGGERETQYF.

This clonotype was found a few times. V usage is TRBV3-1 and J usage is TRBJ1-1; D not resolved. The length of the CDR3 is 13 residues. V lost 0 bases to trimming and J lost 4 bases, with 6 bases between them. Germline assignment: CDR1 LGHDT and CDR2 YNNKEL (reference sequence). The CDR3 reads CASSQDQFTEAFF. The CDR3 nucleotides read TGTGCCAGCAGCCAAGATCAGTTCACTGAAGCTTTCTTT. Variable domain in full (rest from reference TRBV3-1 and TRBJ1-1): DTAVSQTPKYLVTQMGNDKSIKCEQNLGHDTMYWYKQDSKKFLKIMFSYNNKELIINETVPNRFSPKSPDKAHLNLHINSLELGDSAVYFCASSQDQFTEAFFGQGTRLTVV.

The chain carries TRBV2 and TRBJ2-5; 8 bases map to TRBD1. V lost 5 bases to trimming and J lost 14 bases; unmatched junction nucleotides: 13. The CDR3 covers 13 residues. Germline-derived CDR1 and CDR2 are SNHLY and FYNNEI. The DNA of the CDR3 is TGTGCCAGCAGTCGTAGCCGACAGGGGCGCACCTACTTC. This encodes CASSRSRQGRTYF.

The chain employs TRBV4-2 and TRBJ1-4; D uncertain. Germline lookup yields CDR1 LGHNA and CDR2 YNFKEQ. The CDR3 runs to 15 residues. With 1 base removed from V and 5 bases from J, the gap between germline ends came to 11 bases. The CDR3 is CASSQGEAPNEKLFF. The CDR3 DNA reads TGTGCCAGCAGCCAAGGTGAAGCCCCAAATGAAAAACTGTTTTTT.

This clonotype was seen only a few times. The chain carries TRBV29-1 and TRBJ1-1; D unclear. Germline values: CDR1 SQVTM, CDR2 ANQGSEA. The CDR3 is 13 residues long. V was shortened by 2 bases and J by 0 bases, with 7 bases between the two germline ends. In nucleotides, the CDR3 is TGCAGCGTTGAAATCAGCGTGAACACTGAAGCTTTCTTT. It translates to CSVEISVNTEAFF.

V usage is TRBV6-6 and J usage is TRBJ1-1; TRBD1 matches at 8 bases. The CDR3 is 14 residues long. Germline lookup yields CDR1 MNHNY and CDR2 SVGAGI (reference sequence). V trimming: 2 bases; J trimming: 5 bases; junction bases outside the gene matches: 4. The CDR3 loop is CASSYQGANTEAFF. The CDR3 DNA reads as TGTGCCAGCAGTTACCAGGGGGCGAATACTGAAGCTTTCTTT.

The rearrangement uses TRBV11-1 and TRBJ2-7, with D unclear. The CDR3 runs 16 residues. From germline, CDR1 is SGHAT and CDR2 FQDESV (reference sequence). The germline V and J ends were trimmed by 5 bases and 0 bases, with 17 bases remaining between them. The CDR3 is CASSPTGNQDSYEQYF. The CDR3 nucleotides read TGTGCCAGCAGCCCAACTGGGAATCAGGACTCCTACGAGCAGTACTTC.

The CDR3 coding sequence is TGTGCCAGCAGTTCAACGATTGGACACCCGAGCTCCTACAATGAGCAGTTCTTC. It codes for CASSSTIGHPSSYNEQFF. This chain links TRBV12-3 or TRBV12-4 with TRBJ2-1; perhaps TRBD1 as D (5 bases). V lost 4 bases and J lost 0, with 19 bases in between. CDR3 length: 18 residues.